This T cell receptor beta chain was documented in a study of T-cell reconstitution after alpha-beta-depleted transplantation in children. V was pared by 6 bases and J by 0 bases, with 8 bases of the junction left unmatched. Per the germline V gene, CDR1 is MDHEN and CDR2 is SYDVKM. The CDR3 is 15 residues long. For this clonotype: Antigen: not known.

This sample's TCRbeta library carried unique molecular identifier barcodes. TCRdb used MiXCR to reprocess the PCR reads, holding one entry per CDR3 protein. This sample has hundreds of thousands of distinct CDR3 sequences, with 10% to 15% found just once. Whole-study results and caveats: Fresh T-cell production supplied most of the T-cell counts and diversity seen one year after transplant.

Sequenced material: PBMCs, mostly from graft donor cells, taken 360 days after TCRalphabeta/CD19-depleted stem cell transplant. The sequence came from a male patient between 10 and 17 years old who had a stem cell transplant for acute myeloid leukemia, so the T cells may come from the graft donor. The chain uses TRBV28 and TRBJ2-7; 7 positions match TRBD1. CDR3 region: CASRPGGQFSYEQYF. CDR3 sequence (DNA): TGTGCCAGCAGACCAGGGGGACAGTTCTCCTACGAGCAGTACTTC.